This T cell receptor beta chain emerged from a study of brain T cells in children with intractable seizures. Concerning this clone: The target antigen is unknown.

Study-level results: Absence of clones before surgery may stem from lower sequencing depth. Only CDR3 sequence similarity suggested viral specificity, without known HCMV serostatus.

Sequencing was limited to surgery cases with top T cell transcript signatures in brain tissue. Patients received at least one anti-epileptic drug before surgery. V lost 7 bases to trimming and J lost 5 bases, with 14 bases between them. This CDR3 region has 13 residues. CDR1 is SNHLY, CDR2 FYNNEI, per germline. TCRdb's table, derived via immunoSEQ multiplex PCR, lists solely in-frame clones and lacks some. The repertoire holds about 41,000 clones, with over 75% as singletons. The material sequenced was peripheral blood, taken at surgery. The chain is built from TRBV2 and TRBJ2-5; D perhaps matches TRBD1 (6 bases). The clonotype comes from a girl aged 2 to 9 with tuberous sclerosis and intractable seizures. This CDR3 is CASTYRVPETQYF. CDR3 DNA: TGTGCCAGCACCTACAGGGTTCCGGAGACCCAGTACTTC.